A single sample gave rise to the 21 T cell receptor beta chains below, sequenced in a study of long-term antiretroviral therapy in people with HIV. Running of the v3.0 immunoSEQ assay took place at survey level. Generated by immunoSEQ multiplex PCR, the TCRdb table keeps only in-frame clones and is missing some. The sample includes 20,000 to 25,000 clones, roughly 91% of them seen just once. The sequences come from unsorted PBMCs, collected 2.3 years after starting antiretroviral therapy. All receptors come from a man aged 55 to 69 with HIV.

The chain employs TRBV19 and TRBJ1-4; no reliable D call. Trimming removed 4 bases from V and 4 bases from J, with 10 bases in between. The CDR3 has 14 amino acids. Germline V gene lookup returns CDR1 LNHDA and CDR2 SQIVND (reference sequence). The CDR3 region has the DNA TGTGCCAGTAGTAGCAAGCGGGGTAATGAAAAACTGTTTTTT. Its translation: CASSSKRGNEKLFF.

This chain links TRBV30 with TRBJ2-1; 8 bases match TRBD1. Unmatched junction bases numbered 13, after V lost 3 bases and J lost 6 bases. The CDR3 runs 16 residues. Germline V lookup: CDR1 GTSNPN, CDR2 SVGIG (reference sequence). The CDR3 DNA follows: TGTGCCTGGAGAGAAAAAGGCACAGGGGGTCCCAATGAGCAGTTCTTC. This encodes CAWREKGTGGPNEQFF.

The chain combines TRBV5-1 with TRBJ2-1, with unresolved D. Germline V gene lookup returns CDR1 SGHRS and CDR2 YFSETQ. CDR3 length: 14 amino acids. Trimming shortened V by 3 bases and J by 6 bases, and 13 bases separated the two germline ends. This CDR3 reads CASSWSRIGNEQFF. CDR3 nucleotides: TGCGCCAGCAGCTGGTCCCGTATCGGCAATGAGCAGTTCTTC.

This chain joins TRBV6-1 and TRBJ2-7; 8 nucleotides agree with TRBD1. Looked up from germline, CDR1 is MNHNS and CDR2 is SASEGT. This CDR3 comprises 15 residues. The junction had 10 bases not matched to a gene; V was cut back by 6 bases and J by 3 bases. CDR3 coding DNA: TGTGCCAGCAGCGGTCGAGAGGGACAGGACTACGAGCAGTACTTC. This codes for CASSGREGQDYEQYF.

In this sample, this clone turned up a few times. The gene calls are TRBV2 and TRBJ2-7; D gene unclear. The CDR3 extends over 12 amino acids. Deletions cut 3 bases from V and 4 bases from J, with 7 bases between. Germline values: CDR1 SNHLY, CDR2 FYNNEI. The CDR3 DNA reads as TGTGCCAGCAGTGAGAACACATACGAGCAGTACTTC. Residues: CASSENTYEQYF.

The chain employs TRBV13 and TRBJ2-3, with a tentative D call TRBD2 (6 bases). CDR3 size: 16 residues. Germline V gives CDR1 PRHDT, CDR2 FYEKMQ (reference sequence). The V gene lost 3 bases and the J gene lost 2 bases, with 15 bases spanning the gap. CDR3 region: CASSFRDSSYTDTQYF. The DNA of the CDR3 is TGTGCCAGCAGCTTTCGGGACTCCTCCTACACAGATACGCAGTATTTT.

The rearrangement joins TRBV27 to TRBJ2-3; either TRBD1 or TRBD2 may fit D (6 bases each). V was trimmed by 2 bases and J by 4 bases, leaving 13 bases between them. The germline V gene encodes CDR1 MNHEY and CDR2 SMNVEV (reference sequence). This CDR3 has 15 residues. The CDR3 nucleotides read TGTGCCAGCAGTTTAATCGGGGGCTCCTCAGATACGCAGTATTTT. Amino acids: CASSLIGGSSDTQYF.

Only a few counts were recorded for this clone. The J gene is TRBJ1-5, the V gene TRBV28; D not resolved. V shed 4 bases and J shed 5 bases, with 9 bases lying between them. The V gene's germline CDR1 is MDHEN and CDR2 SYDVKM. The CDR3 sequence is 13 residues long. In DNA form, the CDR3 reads TGTGCCAGCAGTTCCCCTGGTCATCAGCCCCAGCATTTT. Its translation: CASSSPGHQPQHF.

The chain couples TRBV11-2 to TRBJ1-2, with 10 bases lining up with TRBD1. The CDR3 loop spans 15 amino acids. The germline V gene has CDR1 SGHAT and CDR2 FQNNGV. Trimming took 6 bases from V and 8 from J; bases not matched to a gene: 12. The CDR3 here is CASSSLTGGVKGYTF. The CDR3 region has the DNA TGTGCCAGCAGTTCTTTGACAGGGGGCGTAAAAGGCTACACCTTC.

Here the CDR3 DNA reads TGCGCCAGCAGCTTCAGTAATGACAGGCTTGAAAAACTGTTTTTT. This sequence encodes CASSFSNDRLEKLFF. J is TRBJ1-4 and V is TRBV5-1; a weak D match, TRBD1 (6 bases). V lost 2 bases to trimming and J lost 7 bases, with 15 bases between them. Germline CDR1 and CDR2: SGHRS and YFSETQ. The CDR3 is 15 amino acids.

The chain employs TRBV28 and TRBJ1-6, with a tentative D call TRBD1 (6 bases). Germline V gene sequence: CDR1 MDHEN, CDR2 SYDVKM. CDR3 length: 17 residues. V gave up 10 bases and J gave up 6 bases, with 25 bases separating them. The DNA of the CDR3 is TGTGCCACAGCAGCAAACAGGGCGTTGTCTGGTAATTCACCCCTCCACTTT. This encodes CATAANRALSGNSPLHF.

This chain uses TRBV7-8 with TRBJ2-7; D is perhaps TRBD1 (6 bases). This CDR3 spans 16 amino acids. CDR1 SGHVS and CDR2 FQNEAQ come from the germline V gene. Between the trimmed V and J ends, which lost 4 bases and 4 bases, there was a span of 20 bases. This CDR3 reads CASSSPKGGTGYEQYF. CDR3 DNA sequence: TGTGCCAGCAGCTCTCCTAAAGGGGGTACCGGTTACGAGCAGTACTTC.

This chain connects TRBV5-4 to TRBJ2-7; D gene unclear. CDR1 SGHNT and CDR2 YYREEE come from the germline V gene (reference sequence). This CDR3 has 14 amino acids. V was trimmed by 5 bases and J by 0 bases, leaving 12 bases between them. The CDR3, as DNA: TGTGCCAGCAGGACGGACCAAAACTCCTACGAGCAGTACTTC. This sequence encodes CASRTDQNSYEQYF.

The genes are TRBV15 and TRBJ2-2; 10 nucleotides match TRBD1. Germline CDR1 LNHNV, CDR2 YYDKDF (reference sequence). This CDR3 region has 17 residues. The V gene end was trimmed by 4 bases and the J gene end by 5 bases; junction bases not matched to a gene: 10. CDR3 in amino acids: CATSIEGTGDYTGELFF. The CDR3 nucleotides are TGTGCCACCAGCATTGAGGGGACAGGGGATTATACCGGGGAGCTGTTTTTT.

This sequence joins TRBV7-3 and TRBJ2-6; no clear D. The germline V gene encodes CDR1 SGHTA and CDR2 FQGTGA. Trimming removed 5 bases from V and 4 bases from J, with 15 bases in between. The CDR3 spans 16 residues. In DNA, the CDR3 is TGTGCCAGCAGCCCCCGTAGGGCTCCCGGGGCCAACGTCCTGACTTTC. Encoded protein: CASSPRRAPGANVLTF. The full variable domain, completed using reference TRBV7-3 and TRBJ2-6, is GAGVSQTPSNKVTEKGKYVELRCDPISGHTALYWYRQSLGQGPEFLIYFQGTGAADDSGLPNDRFFAVRPEGSVSTLKIQRTERGDSAVYLCASSPRRAPGANVLTFGAGSRLTVL.

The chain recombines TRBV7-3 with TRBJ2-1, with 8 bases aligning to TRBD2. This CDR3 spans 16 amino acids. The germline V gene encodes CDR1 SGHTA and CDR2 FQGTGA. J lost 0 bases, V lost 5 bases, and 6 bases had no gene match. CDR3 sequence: CASSPSGGSSYNEQFF. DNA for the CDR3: TGTGCCAGCAGCCCCAGCGGGGGAAGCTCCTACAATGAGCAGTTCTTC. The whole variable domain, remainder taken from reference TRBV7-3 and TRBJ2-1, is GAGVSQTPSNKVTEKGKYVELRCDPISGHTALYWYRQSLGQGPEFLIYFQGTGAADDSGLPNDRFFAVRPEGSVSTLKIQRTERGDSAVYLCASSPSGGSSYNEQFFGPGTRLTVL.

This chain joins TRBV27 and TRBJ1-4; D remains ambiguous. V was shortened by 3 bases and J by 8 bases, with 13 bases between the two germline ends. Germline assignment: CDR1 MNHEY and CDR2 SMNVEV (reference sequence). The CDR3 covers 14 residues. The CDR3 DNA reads TGTGCCAGCAGTTTTTTGACCGCGGGGGAAAAACTGTTTTTT. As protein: CASSFLTAGEKLFF.

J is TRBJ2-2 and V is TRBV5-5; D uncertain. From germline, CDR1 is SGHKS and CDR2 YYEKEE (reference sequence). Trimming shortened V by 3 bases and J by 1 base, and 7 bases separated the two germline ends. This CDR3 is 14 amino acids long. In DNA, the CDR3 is TGTGCCAGCAGCTGGGCCGGGAACACCGGGGAGCTGTTTTTT. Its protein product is CASSWAGNTGELFF. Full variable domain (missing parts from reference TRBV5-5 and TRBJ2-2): DAGVTQSPTHLIKTRGQQVTLRCSPISGHKSVSWYQQVLGQGPQFIFQYYEKEERGRGNFPDRFSARQFPNYSSELNVNALLLGDSALYLCASSWAGNTGELFFGEGSRLTVL.

This chain's CDR3 is CASSESSGTPEAFF. CDR3 sequence (DNA): TGCGCCAGCAGTGAGTCGAGTGGCACCCCTGAAGCTTTCTTT. This sequence joins TRBV10-1 and TRBJ1-1; D not certain. Germline-derived CDR1 and CDR2 are WNHNN and SYGVQD (reference sequence). V was cut by 0 bases and J by 6 bases, with 11 bases left in between. The CDR3 covers 14 residues.

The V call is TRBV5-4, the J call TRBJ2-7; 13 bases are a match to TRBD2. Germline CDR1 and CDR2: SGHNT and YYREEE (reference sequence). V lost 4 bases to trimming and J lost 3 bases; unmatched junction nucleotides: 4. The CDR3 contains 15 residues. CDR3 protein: CASSAGTSGNYEQYF. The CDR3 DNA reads TGTGCCAGCAGCGCCGGGACTAGCGGGAACTACGAGCAGTACTTC.

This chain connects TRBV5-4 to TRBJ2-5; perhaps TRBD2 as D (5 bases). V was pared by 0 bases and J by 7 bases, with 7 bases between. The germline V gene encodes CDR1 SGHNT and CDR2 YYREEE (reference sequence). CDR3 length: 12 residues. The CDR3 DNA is TGTGCCAGCAGCTTGGGGGCGGGGACCCAGTACTTC. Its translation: CASSLGAGTQYF.